This TCR beta chain was observed in a study of patients and donors after allogeneic stem cell transplantation. CDR3 length equals 13 residues. V lost 4 bases and J 3 bases, leaving 7 bases between the germline ends. One entry per CDR3 protein, called by TCRdb with MiXCR from the RT-PCR reads. The sample has around 150,000 distinct CDR3 sequences; over 35% are singletons. Sequences were obtained from blood, either unsorted or a sorted T cell fraction (not recorded which). The clonotype was recovered from a human donor who was either an allogeneic HSCT recipient or a stem cell or donor lymphocyte infusion donor (not recorded which). It is not recorded whose cells these are; they may come from a transplant donor. This sequence joins TRBV12-3 or TRBV12-4 and TRBJ2-1, with D perhaps matching TRBD2 (5 bases). Here the CDR3 reads CASSWTDYNEQFF. DNA for the CDR3: TGTGCCAGCAGTTGGACTGACTACAATGAGCAGTTCTTC.